This is a list of T cell receptor beta chains from one sample in a study of T cell responses to AZD1222 COVID-19 vaccine. Sequencing used immunoSEQ multiplex PCR; TCRdb keeps in-frame clones, though not all of them. This table holds about 180,000 clones, around nine tenths found once. Sample: peripheral blood, taken on day 0 of AZD1222 vaccination. The receptors were gathered from an adult in good health. CDR3s include the opening cysteine and the closing phenylalanine or tryptophan. Each record gives: CDR3 protein, CDR3 DNA, V gene, J gene, clone size, D gene. A D gene is named only where the DNA matches it firmly. The size entry is marked missing in some rows and otherwise reads once, few, many or a size class.

CDR3aa: CASSRGLSYGYTF; CDR3nt: TGTGCCAGCAGCCGAGGACTGAGCTATGGCTACACCTTC; v_gene: TRBV3-1/TRBV3-2; j_gene: TRBJ1-2; abundance: NA; d_gene: NA
CDR3aa: CASSLSQGYGYTF; CDR3nt: TGTGCCAGCAGTTTGAGTCAGGGGTATGGCTACACCTTC; v_gene: TRBV28; j_gene: TRBJ1-2; abundance: NA; d_gene: NA
CDR3aa: CASSLGYRVQAKNIQYF; CDR3nt: TGTGCCAGCAGTTTAGGGTACAGGGTCCAAGCCAAAAACATTCAGTACTTC; v_gene: TRBV28; j_gene: TRBJ2-4; abundance: NA; d_gene: NA
CDR3aa: CASSRYDRLIAKNIQYF; CDR3nt: TGTGCCAGCAGTCGTTACGACAGGCTAATAGCCAAAAACATTCAGTACTTC; v_gene: TRBV6-6; j_gene: TRBJ2-4; abundance: NA; d_gene: NA
CDR3aa: CASSPRRQARGNEQYF; CDR3nt: TGTGCCAGCAGCCCAAGGAGACAGGCGCGAGGCAACGAGCAGTACTTC; v_gene: TRBV9; j_gene: TRBJ2-7; abundance: NA; d_gene: NA
CDR3aa: CASSLWTGGVNTEAFF; CDR3nt: TGCGCCAGCAGCTTATGGACAGGGGGCGTGAACACTGAAGCTTTCTTT; v_gene: TRBV5-1; j_gene: TRBJ1-1; abundance: NA; d_gene: TRBD1
CDR3aa: CASYGTSSYNEQFF; CDR3nt: TGTGCCAGCTACGGGACTTCTTCCTACAATGAGCAGTTCTTC; v_gene: TRBV5-6; j_gene: TRBJ2-1; abundance: NA; d_gene: NA
CDR3aa: CASRGVRYNEQFF; CDR3nt: TGTGCCAGTAGGGGGGTACGCTACAATGAGCAGTTCTTC; v_gene: TRBV19; j_gene: TRBJ2-1; abundance: NA; d_gene: NA
CDR3aa: CASSPRTGGKDTQYF; CDR3nt: TGTGCCAGCAGCCCGAGGACAGGGGGCAAGGATACGCAGTATTTT; v_gene: TRBV7-9; j_gene: TRBJ2-3; abundance: NA; d_gene: TRBD1
CDR3aa: CASSLSLAGVASYEQYF; CDR3nt: TGTGCCAGCAGTCTGTCCTTAGCGGGAGTCGCGAGCTACGAGCAGTACTTC; v_gene: TRBV27; j_gene: TRBJ2-7; abundance: NA; d_gene: TRBD2
CDR3aa: CASSLRGDTQYF; CDR3nt: TGCGCCAGCAGCCTCAGGGGAGATACGCAGTATTTT; v_gene: TRBV5-1; j_gene: TRBJ2-3; abundance: NA; d_gene: NA
CDR3aa: CATSDSTGGTEAFF; CDR3nt: TGTGCCACCAGTGATTCAACAGGGGGGACTGAAGCTTTCTTT; v_gene: TRBV24-1; j_gene: TRBJ1-1; abundance: once; d_gene: TRBD1
CDR3aa: CATSDLHRGHSNQPQHF; CDR3nt: TGTGCCACCAGTGATTTGCATAGGGGGCATAGCAATCAGCCCCAGCATTTT; v_gene: TRBV24-1; j_gene: TRBJ1-5; abundance: NA; d_gene: TRBD1
CDR3aa: CASSQVFGASEQFF; CDR3nt: TGTGCCAGCAGCCAAGTATTTGGGGCTAGTGAGCAGTTCTTC; v_gene: TRBV14; j_gene: TRBJ2-1; abundance: NA; d_gene: NA
CDR3aa: CASSRLLAGSTGELFF; CDR3nt: TGTGCCAGCAGCCGATTGCTAGCGGGGAGCACCGGGGAGCTGTTTTTT; v_gene: TRBV3-1/TRBV3-2; j_gene: TRBJ2-2; abundance: NA; d_gene: TRBD2
CDR3aa: CASSDPPYSGYTF; CDR3nt: TGTGCCAGCAGTGACCCCCCATATAGTGGCTACACCTTC; v_gene: TRBV6-4; j_gene: TRBJ1-2; abundance: NA; d_gene: NA
CDR3aa: CASSSGGTETQYF; CDR3nt: TGTGCCAGCAGCTCCGGGGGGACAGAGACCCAGTACTTC; v_gene: TRBV14; j_gene: TRBJ2-5; abundance: NA; d_gene: TRBD2
CDR3aa: CASSLEAGAGTDTQYF; CDR3nt: TGCGCCAGCAGCTTGGAAGCGGGGGCCGGCACAGATACGCAGTATTTT; v_gene: TRBV5-1; j_gene: TRBJ2-3; abundance: NA; d_gene: TRBD2
CDR3aa: CASSRVSNEQFF; CDR3nt: TGTGCCAGTAGCAGGGTGAGCAATGAGCAGTTCTTC; v_gene: TRBV19; j_gene: TRBJ2-1; abundance: NA; d_gene: NA
CDR3aa: CASSPWTGREGYTF; CDR3nt: TGTGCCAGCAGTCCTTGGACAGGGAGGGAGGGCTACACCTTC; v_gene: TRBV28; j_gene: TRBJ1-2; abundance: NA; d_gene: TRBD1
CDR3aa: CASSLRRAGANVLTF; CDR3nt: TGTGCCAGCAGCTTAAGGAGGGCTGGGGCCAACGTCCTGACTTTC; v_gene: TRBV7-2; j_gene: TRBJ2-6; abundance: NA; d_gene: NA
CDR3aa: CASSPGLDLHNEQFF; CDR3nt: TGTGCCAGTAGCCCGGGACTAGACCTACACAATGAGCAGTTCTTC; v_gene: TRBV19; j_gene: TRBJ2-1; abundance: NA; d_gene: TRBD2
CDR3aa: CASSLSGGRLEAFF; CDR3nt: TGTGCCAGCAGTTTATCGGGCGGCCGGCTTGAAGCTTTCTTT; v_gene: TRBV28; j_gene: TRBJ1-1; abundance: NA; d_gene: NA
CDR3aa: CSVVTGGLRNYGYTF; CDR3nt: TGCAGCGTGGTTACCGGGGGGTTGCGGAACTATGGCTACACCTTC; v_gene: TRBV29-1; j_gene: TRBJ1-2; abundance: NA; d_gene: NA
CDR3aa: CASSLSPGTNTGELFF; CDR3nt: TGTGCCAGCAGCTTATCGCCAGGGACGAACACCGGGGAGCTGTTTTTT; v_gene: TRBV7-6; j_gene: TRBJ2-2; abundance: NA; d_gene: NA
CDR3aa: CASSELETGSYEQYF; CDR3nt: TGTGCCAGCAGTGAATTAGAGACAGGGAGCTACGAGCAGTACTTC; v_gene: TRBV25-1; j_gene: TRBJ2-7; abundance: NA; d_gene: TRBD1
CDR3aa: CASSQDHGGVRGYTF; CDR3nt: TGTGCCAGCAGCCAAGATCACGGCGGTGTTCGTGGCTACACCTTC; v_gene: TRBV14; j_gene: TRBJ1-2; abundance: NA; d_gene: NA
CDR3aa: CASSPGQGGHNEQFF; CDR3nt: TGCGCCAGCAGCCCGGGACAGGGGGGACACAATGAGCAGTTCTTC; v_gene: TRBV5-1; j_gene: TRBJ2-1; abundance: NA; d_gene: TRBD1
CDR3aa: CASSYAEPRNEQFF; CDR3nt: TGTGCCAGCAGTTACGCAGAGCCGCGCAATGAGCAGTTCTTC; v_gene: TRBV6-2/TRBV6-3; j_gene: TRBJ2-1; abundance: NA; d_gene: NA
CDR3aa: CASSLVQNTGELFF; CDR3nt: TGTGCCAGCAGCTTAGTCCAGAACACCGGGGAGCTGTTTTTT; v_gene: TRBV7-2; j_gene: TRBJ2-2; abundance: once; d_gene: NA
CDR3aa: CASSIRTSGRADNEQFF; CDR3nt: TGTGCCAGTAGTATTAGGACTAGCGGGAGGGCCGACAATGAGCAGTTCTTC; v_gene: TRBV19; j_gene: TRBJ2-1; abundance: NA; d_gene: TRBD2
CDR3aa: CASSLAGGSGNTIYF; CDR3nt: TGTGCCAGCAGCTTGGCGGGAGGATCTGGAAACACCATATATTTT; v_gene: TRBV5-6; j_gene: TRBJ1-3; abundance: NA; d_gene: NA
CDR3aa: CASSTDSISNTGELFF; CDR3nt: TGTGCCAGCTCCACCGACAGCATTTCGAACACCGGGGAGCTGTTTTTT; v_gene: TRBV7-3; j_gene: TRBJ2-2; abundance: NA; d_gene: NA
CDR3aa: CASSLTDRTLANVLTF; CDR3nt: TGTGCCAGCAGCTTGACGGACCGAACTCTGGCCAACGTCCTGACTTTC; v_gene: TRBV7-2; j_gene: TRBJ2-6; abundance: NA; d_gene: NA
CDR3aa: CASSLASDTEAFF; CDR3nt: TGTGCCAGCAGTTTAGCGTCCGACACTGAAGCTTTCTTT; v_gene: TRBV27; j_gene: TRBJ1-1; abundance: NA; d_gene: NA
CDR3aa: CASSNGVGTEAFF; CDR3nt: TGTGCCAGCAGCAACGGGGTAGGTACTGAAGCTTTCTTT; v_gene: TRBV5-5; j_gene: TRBJ1-1; abundance: NA; d_gene: NA
CDR3aa: CASSTRRGATYEQYF; CDR3nt: TGTGCCAGCAGTACTCGCCGGGGGGCAACCTACGAGCAGTACTTC; v_gene: TRBV28; j_gene: TRBJ2-7; abundance: NA; d_gene: NA
CDR3aa: CASSISGSIGDTQYF; CDR3nt: TGTGCCAGTAGTATCAGCGGGAGTATCGGCGATACGCAGTATTTT; v_gene: TRBV19; j_gene: TRBJ2-3; abundance: NA; d_gene: TRBD2
CDR3aa: CASSLARSGGRPQYNEQFF; CDR3nt: TGTGCCAGCAGCTTGGCCCGTTCTGGCGGGAGGCCCCAATACAATGAGCAGTTCTTC; v_gene: TRBV5-5; j_gene: TRBJ2-1; abundance: NA; d_gene: TRBD2
CDR3aa: CASSPQITGELFF; CDR3nt: TGTGCCAGCAGCCCACAGATCACCGGGGAGCTGTTTTTT; v_gene: TRBV14; j_gene: TRBJ2-2; abundance: NA; d_gene: NA
CDR3aa: CAWSVAGNTIYF; CDR3nt: TGTGCCTGGAGTGTAGCTGGAAACACCATATATTTT; v_gene: TRBV30; j_gene: TRBJ1-3; abundance: NA; d_gene: NA
CDR3aa: CASSTVAPSSYNEQFF; CDR3nt: TGTGCCAGCAGTACCGTAGCACCGAGCTCCTACAATGAGCAGTTCTTC; v_gene: TRBV9; j_gene: TRBJ2-1; abundance: NA; d_gene: NA
CDR3aa: CASSIPGNTIYF; CDR3nt: TGTGCCAGTAGTATACCTGGAAACACCATATATTTT; v_gene: TRBV19; j_gene: TRBJ1-3; abundance: NA; d_gene: NA
CDR3aa: CASKGGLKEAFF; CDR3nt: TGTGCCAGCAAAGGGGGCTTGAAAGAAGCTTTCTTT; v_gene: TRBV28; j_gene: TRBJ1-1; abundance: NA; d_gene: TRBD1
CDR3aa: CAIGSSGANVLTF; CDR3nt: TGTGCCATCGGGAGCTCTGGGGCCAACGTCCTGACTTTC; v_gene: TRBV10-3; j_gene: TRBJ2-6; abundance: NA; d_gene: NA
CDR3aa: CASTSGGGFAKNIQYF; CDR3nt: TGTGCCAGTACTTCCGGCGGGGGATTTGCCAAAAACATTCAGTACTTC; v_gene: TRBV19; j_gene: TRBJ2-4; abundance: NA; d_gene: TRBD2
CDR3aa: CASSERDRGRTEAFF; CDR3nt: TGTGCCAGCAGTGAACGGGACAGGGGAAGAACTGAAGCTTTCTTT; v_gene: TRBV6-1; j_gene: TRBJ1-1; abundance: NA; d_gene: TRBD1
CDR3aa: CASSYTQNTEAFF; CDR3nt: TGTGCCAGCAGCTATACACAGAACACTGAAGCTTTCTTT; v_gene: TRBV7-8; j_gene: TRBJ1-1; abundance: NA; d_gene: NA
CDR3aa: CASSLRGDRGKYEQYF; CDR3nt: TGTGCCAGCAGTCTGAGGGGGGACAGGGGAAAGTACGAGCAGTACTTC; v_gene: TRBV2; j_gene: TRBJ2-7; abundance: NA; d_gene: TRBD1
CDR3aa: CASSLLGQGAQDTGELFF; CDR3nt: TGTGCCAGCAGCTTGCTAGGACAGGGGGCGCAGGACACCGGGGAGCTGTTTTTT; v_gene: TRBV5-4; j_gene: TRBJ2-2; abundance: NA; d_gene: TRBD1
CDR3aa: CASSQEDRPNTEAFF; CDR3nt: TGCGCCAGCAGCCAAGAGGACAGACCGAACACTGAAGCTTTCTTT; v_gene: TRBV4-3; j_gene: TRBJ1-1; abundance: NA; d_gene: NA
CDR3aa: CASNSGGETQYF; CDR3nt: TGTGCCAGCAACTCGGGTGGAGAGACCCAGTACTTC; v_gene: TRBV12-3/TRBV12-4; j_gene: TRBJ2-5; abundance: NA; d_gene: NA
CDR3aa: CASSSPPMNTEAFF; CDR3nt: TGTGCCAGCAGCTCCCCCCCTATGAACACTGAAGCTTTCTTT; v_gene: TRBV5-8; j_gene: TRBJ1-1; abundance: NA; d_gene: NA
CDR3aa: CASRLGGGPLHF; CDR3nt: TGTGCCAGCAGACTGGGCGGCGGCCCCCTCCACTTT; v_gene: TRBV6-6; j_gene: TRBJ1-6; abundance: NA; d_gene: NA
CDR3aa: CAWSGTQNTEAFF; CDR3nt: TGTGCCTGGAGTGGGACACAGAACACTGAAGCTTTCTTT; v_gene: TRBV30; j_gene: TRBJ1-1; abundance: NA; d_gene: NA
CDR3aa: CASSSRTRAETQYF; CDR3nt: TGTGCCAGCAGTTCCCGGACAAGGGCGGAGACCCAGTACTTC; v_gene: TRBV6-2/TRBV6-3; j_gene: TRBJ2-5; abundance: NA; d_gene: NA
CDR3aa: CASSSHRGRETQYF; CDR3nt: TGTGCCAGCAGCTCCCACAGGGGTCGCGAGACCCAGTACTTC; v_gene: TRBV7-7; j_gene: TRBJ2-5; abundance: NA; d_gene: TRBD1